The entry below gives a single TCR beta chain sequence along with its context. Antigen unknown. Amplification used 60 Vbeta primers and 13 Jbeta primers. Sequencing used immunoSEQ multiplex PCR; TCRdb keeps in-frame clones, though not all of them. Its listing shows 70,000 to 100,000 clones. Germline loops: CDR1 KGHSH, CDR2 LQKENI. With 6 bases clipped from V and 1 base from J, the junction kept 7 bases outside the gene matches. This CDR3 region has 15 residues. The sample originates from a study of cytomegalovirus exposure and HLA in healthy donors. Study-wide results and limits: Common viral pathogens seemed, in a later analysis, to connect with several of the most significant clusters. Most sequenced TCRs were rare (though some public TCRs occurred in many donors). Reportedly, fewer N-insertions than the 666-donor mean appeared in an Asian-associated ancestry cluster in a later analysis.

Sequencing was done on a sample of PBMCs. The TCR was taken from a man younger than 35 in good health and CMV-seropositive. V is TRBV18 and J is TRBJ2-3, with 7 bases that match TRBD2. The CDR3 coding sequence is TGTGCCAGCTCCCCTGGACGGGAGGGCACAGATACGCAGTATTTT. Protein sequence: CASSPGREGTDTQYF.